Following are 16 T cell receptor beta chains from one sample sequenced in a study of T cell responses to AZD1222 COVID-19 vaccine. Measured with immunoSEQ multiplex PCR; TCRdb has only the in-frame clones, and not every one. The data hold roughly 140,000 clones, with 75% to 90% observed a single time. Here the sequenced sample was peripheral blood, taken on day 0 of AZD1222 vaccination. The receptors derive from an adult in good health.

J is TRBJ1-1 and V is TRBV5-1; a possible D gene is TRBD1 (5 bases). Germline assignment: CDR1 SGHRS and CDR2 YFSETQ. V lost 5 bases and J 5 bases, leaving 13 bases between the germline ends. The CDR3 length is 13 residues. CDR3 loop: CASRKGTGTEAFF. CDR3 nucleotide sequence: TGCGCCAGCAGGAAAGGGACGGGTACTGAAGCTTTCTTT.

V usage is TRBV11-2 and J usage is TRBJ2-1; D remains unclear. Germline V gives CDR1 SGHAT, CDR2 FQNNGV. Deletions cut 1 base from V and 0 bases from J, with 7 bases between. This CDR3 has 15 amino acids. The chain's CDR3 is CASSLVQTSYNEQFF. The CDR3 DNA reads TGTGCCAGCAGCTTAGTACAGACCTCCTACAATGAGCAGTTCTTC.

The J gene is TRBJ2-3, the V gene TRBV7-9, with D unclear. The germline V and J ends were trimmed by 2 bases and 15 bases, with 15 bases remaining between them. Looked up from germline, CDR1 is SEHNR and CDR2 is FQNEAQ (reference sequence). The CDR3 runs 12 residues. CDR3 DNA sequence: TGTGCCAGCAGCTTATATGAGGCCAGGCCCTATTTT. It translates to CASSLYEARPYF.

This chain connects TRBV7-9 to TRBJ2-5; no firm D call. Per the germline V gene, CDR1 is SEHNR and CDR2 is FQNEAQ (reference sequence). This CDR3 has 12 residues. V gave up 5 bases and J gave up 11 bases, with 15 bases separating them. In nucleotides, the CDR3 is TGTGCCAGCAGCCTAATACGATCCGGTCAGTACTTC. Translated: CASSLIRSGQYF.

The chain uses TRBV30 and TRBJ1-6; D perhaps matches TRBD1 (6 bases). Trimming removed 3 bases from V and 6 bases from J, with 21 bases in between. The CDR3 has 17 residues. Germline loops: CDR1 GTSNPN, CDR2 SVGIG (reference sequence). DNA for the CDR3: TGTGCCTGGAGACCCAACGGGGGGGCTGGGTTTAATTCACCCCTCCACTTT. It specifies CAWRPNGGAGFNSPLHF.

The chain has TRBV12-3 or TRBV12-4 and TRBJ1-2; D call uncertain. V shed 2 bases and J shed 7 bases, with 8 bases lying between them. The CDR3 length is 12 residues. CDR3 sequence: CASSLRPSGYTF. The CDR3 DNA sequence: TGTGCCAGCAGTTTACGACCGTCTGGCTACACCTTC.

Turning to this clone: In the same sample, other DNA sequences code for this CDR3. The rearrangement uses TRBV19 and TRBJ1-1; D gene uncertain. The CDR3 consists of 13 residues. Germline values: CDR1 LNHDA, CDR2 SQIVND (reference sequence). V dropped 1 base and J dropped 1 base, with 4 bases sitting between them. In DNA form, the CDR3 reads TGTGCCAGTAGTATAGGCCAGAACACTGAAGCTTTCTTT. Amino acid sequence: CASSIGQNTEAFF. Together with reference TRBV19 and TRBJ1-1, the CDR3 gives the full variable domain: DGGITQSPKYLFRKEGQNVTLSCEQNLNHDAMYWYRQDPGQGLRLIYYSQIVNDFQKGDIAEGYSVSREKKESFPLTVTSAQKNPTAFYLCASSIGQNTEAFFGQGTRLTVV.

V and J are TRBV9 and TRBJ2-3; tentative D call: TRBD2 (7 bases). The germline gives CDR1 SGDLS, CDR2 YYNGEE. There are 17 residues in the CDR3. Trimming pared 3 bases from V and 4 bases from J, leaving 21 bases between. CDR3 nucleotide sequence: TGTGCCAGCAGCGCCTCACCGCTAGCGGAGGGGGCAGATACGCAGTATTTT. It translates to CASSASPLAEGADTQYF.

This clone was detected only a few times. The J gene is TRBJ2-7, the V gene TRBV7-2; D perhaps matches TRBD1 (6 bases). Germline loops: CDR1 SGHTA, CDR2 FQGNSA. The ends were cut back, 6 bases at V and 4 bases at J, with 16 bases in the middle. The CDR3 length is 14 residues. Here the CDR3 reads CASRGQPQEYEQYF. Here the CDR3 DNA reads TGTGCCAGCAGGGGACAACCCCAAGAGTACGAGCAGTACTTC. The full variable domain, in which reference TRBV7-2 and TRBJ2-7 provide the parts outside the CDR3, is GAGVSQSPSNKVTEKGKDVELRCDPISGHTALYWYRQSLGQGLEFLIYFQGNSAPDKSGLPSDRFSAERTGGSVSTLTIQRTQQEDSAVYLCASRGQPQEYEQYFGPGTRLTVT.

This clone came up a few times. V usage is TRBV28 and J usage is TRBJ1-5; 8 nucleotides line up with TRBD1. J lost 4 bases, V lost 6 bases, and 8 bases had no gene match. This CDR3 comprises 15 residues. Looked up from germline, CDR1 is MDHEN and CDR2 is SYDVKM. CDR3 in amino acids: CASSLQGARNQPQHF. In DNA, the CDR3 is TGTGCCAGCAGCCTCCAGGGGGCGCGAAATCAGCCCCAGCATTTT.

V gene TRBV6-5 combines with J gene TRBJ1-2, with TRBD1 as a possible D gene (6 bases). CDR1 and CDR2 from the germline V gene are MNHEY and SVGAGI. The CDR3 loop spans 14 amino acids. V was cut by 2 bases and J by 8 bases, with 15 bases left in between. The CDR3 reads CASSYRGGAEGYTF. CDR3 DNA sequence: TGTGCCAGCAGTTACCGCGGGGGGGCGGAAGGCTACACCTTC.

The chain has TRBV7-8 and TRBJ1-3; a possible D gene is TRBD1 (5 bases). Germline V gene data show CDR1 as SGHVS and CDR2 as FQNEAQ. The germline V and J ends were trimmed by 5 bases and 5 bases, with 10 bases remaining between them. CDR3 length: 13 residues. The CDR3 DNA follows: TGTGCCAGCAGCCAGCGGGGGAGAAACACCATATATTTT. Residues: CASSQRGRNTIYF. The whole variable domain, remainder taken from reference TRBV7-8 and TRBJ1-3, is GAGVSQSPRYKVAKRGQDVALRCDPISGHVSLFWYQQALGQGPEFLTYFQNEAQLDKSGLPSDRFFAERPEGSVSTLKIQRTQQEDSAVYLCASSQRGRNTIYFGEGSWLTVV.

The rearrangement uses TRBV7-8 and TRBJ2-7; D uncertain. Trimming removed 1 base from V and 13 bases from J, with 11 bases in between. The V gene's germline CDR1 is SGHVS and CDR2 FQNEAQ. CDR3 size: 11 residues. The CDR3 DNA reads TGTGCCAGCAGCTTAGTTTCGGCCCCCTACTTC. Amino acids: CASSLVSAPYF.

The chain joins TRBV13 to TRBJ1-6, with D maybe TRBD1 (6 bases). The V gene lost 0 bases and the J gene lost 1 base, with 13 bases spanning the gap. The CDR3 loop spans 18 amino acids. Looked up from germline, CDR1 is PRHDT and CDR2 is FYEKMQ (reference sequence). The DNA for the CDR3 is TGTGCCAGCAGCTTAGGACAGGGCATGAGGTCCTATAATTCACCCCTCCACTTT. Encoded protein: CASSLGQGMRSYNSPLHF.

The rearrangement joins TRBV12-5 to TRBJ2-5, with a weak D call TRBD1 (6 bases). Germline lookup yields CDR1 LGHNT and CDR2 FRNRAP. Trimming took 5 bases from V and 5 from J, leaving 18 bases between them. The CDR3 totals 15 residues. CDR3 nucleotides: TGTGCTAGTGGTCCGACAGGCCCCCCGAGGGAGACCCAGTACTTC. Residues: CASGPTGPPRETQYF.

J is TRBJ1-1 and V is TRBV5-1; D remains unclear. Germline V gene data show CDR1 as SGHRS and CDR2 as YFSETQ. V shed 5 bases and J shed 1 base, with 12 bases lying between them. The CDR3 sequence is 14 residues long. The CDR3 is CASSRTSANTEAFF. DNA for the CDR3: TGCGCCAGCAGTAGGACCTCGGCGAACACTGAAGCTTTCTTT.